The 21 T cell receptor beta chains in this list originate from one sample, sequenced in a study of blood T cell repertoires in COVID-19 (dated by TCRdb to the early 2020s). Libraries were constructed by the immunoSEQ multiplex PCR assay. The source is immuneACCESS, and TCRdb retained only in-frame sequences with V and J called. Part of the clones is not carried over; for the studies checked, unresolved V genes explain less than half of this, and the remainder is unexplained. The sample includes roughly 200,000 clones, with 84% observed a single time. The top ten constitute more than 4.5% of the sample. Sequencing was carried out using peripheral blood. These receptors all stem from a woman in her 70s with active or convalescent COVID-19.

This clone has just a few counts. J is TRBJ1-6 and V is TRBV18, with D perhaps TRBD1 (6 bases). CDR3 length: 16 residues. V lost 3 bases and J lost 4, with 13 bases in between. The germline gives CDR1 KGHSH, CDR2 LQKENI. The CDR3 reads CASSPLQGYYNSPLHF. Here the CDR3 DNA reads TGTGCCAGCTCACCCCTACAGGGATATTATAATTCACCCCTCCACTTT.

This sequence joins TRBV4-1 and TRBJ2-1; 11 bases align to TRBD2. The ends lost 4 bases at V and 9 bases at J; junction bases unmatched: 5. The CDR3 has 14 amino acids. The germline CDR1 and CDR2 sequences are MGHRA and YSYEKL. DNA for the CDR3: TGCGCCAGCAGCCTTAGCGGGAGGGCCGCTGAGCAGTTCTTC. This translates into CASSLSGRAAEQFF.

The V call is TRBV28, the J call TRBJ2-2, with 12 bases matching TRBD1. In germline, CDR1 is MDHEN, CDR2 SYDVKM. The CDR3 runs 18 residues. V shed 9 bases, J shed 7 bases, and the junction held 18 bases outside the gene matches. The CDR3 coding sequence is TGTGCCAGTTCAAACCGGGACAGGGGGCGCGTTAGTTACGGGGAGCTGTTTTTT. Protein product: CASSNRDRGRVSYGELFF.

The V call is TRBV5-1, the J call TRBJ2-5; 13 nucleotides line up with TRBD2. Germline V gene sequence: CDR1 SGHRS, CDR2 YFSETQ. Trimming removed 3 bases from V and 5 bases from J; junction bases left unmatched: 4. The CDR3 runs 15 residues. The CDR3 DNA reads as TGCGCCAGCAGCTCCCAGACTAGCGGGAGGGAGACCCAGTACTTC. Translating it yields CASSSQTSGRETQYF.

V and J are TRBV2 and TRBJ1-1; D is uncertain. Trimming shortened V by 4 bases and J by 3 bases, and 12 bases separated the two germline ends. CDR3 size: 14 residues. Germline assignment: CDR1 SNHLY and CDR2 FYNNEI. In nucleotides, the CDR3 is TGTGCCAGCAGTGCTGGGCTTAAGGACACTGAAGCTTTCTTT. Its translation is CASSAGLKDTEAFF.

This clone showed up just once. The chain employs TRBV7-3 and TRBJ2-5; 10 bases are a match to TRBD1. CDR1 and CDR2 from the germline V gene are SGHTA and FQGTGA. V was pared by 5 bases and J by 0 bases, with 6 bases of the junction left unmatched. The CDR3 is made up of 16 amino acids. CDR3 nucleotide sequence: TGTGCCAGCAGCGTCGGGACAGGGGCCAACCAAGAGACCCAGTACTTC. Amino acid sequence: CASSVGTGANQETQYF.

The CDR3 nucleotides are TGTGCCAGCAGTTTATGGGGCCGTAACCTGCCCTCCCCCATATATTTT. Amino acid sequence: CASSLWGRNLPSPIYF. This rearrangement joins TRBV28 to TRBJ1-3, with no clear D. Trimming cost V 0 bases and J 11 bases, with 20 bases left between them. From germline, CDR1 is MDHEN and CDR2 SYDVKM. The CDR3 sequence is 16 residues long.

V usage is TRBV6-6 and J usage is TRBJ1-6; no reliable D call. V was cut by 2 bases and J by 9 bases, with 11 bases left in between. The CDR3 spans 14 residues. CDR1 is MNHNY and CDR2 is SVGAGI in the germline V gene (reference sequence). Written as DNA, the CDR3 is TGTGCCAGCAGTTACAGCCACGACACTTCACCCCTCCACTTT. This codes for CASSYSHDTSPLHF.

This sequence joins TRBV19 and TRBJ1-2; the D gene is possibly TRBD1 (6 bases). Trimming removed 4 bases from V and 3 bases from J, with 9 bases in between. The CDR3 totals 13 residues. Germline V gene lookup returns CDR1 LNHDA and CDR2 SQIVND (reference sequence). CDR3 region: CASSRGGHYGYTF. In nucleotides, the CDR3 is TGTGCCAGTAGTAGGGGGGGCCACTATGGCTACACCTTC.

This chain connects TRBV18 to TRBJ2-4; 8 bases agree with TRBD1. Germline assignment: CDR1 KGHSH and CDR2 LQKENI. CDR3 length: 15 residues. Germline trimming cut 3 bases from V and 6 bases from J; bases unmatched to any gene: 7. The CDR3, as DNA: TGTGCCAGCTCACCGCCAGGGGGCGCCGGAAACATTCAGTACTTC. Translated, it gives CASSPPGGAGNIQYF.

The V call is TRBV11-2, the J call TRBJ1-6; 9 nucleotides match TRBD1. This CDR3 is 15 amino acids long. The V and J ends lost 2 bases and 10 bases, in that order; junction bases with no gene match: 6. Germline loops: CDR1 SGHAT, CDR2 FQNNGV. The CDR3 DNA reads as TGTGCCAGCAGCTTATGGACAGGGGCACGCTCACCCCTCCACTTT. Translation gives CASSLWTGARSPLHF. The variable domain in full, with the rest retrieved from reference TRBV11-2 and TRBJ1-6, is EAGVAQSPRYKIIEKRQSVAFWCNPISGHATLYWYQQILGQGPKLLIQFQNNGVVDDSQLPKDRFSAERLKGVDSTLKIQPAKLEDSAVYLCASSLWTGARSPLHFGNGTRLTVT.

The chain carries TRBV5-1 and TRBJ2-1, with 10 bases fitting TRBD2. In germline, CDR1 is SGHRS, CDR2 YFSETQ. This CDR3 spans 14 amino acids. V gave up 6 bases and J gave up 12 bases; unmatched junction bases: 12. CDR3 in amino acids: CASTGLAALQGQFF. CDR3 nucleotides: TGCGCCAGCACCGGACTAGCGGCCCTACAGGGGCAGTTCTTC.

The V and J genes are TRBV23-1 and TRBJ2-4, with TRBD2 matching 7 bases. TRBV23-1 is known as an ORF, though its function is uncertain. J gave up 0 bases and V 0 bases, and 5 bases lay outside the gene matches. This CDR3 contains 17 residues. The CDR3 loop is CASSQSGGVLAKNIQYF. The CDR3 DNA reads TGCGCCAGCAGTCAATCGGGGGGGGTCCTAGCCAAAAACATTCAGTACTTC.

The rearrangement joins TRBV4-1 to TRBJ2-7, with no clear D. The CDR3 spans 14 residues. Germline lookup yields CDR1 MGHRA and CDR2 YSYEKL. V lost 1 base, J lost 2 bases, and 9 bases lay in between. Written as DNA, the CDR3 is TGCGCCAGCAGCCAAGTTGACATTACCTACGAGCAGTACTTC. This encodes CASSQVDITYEQYF.

A note on this clone: It is unclear where the CDR3 begins or ends on the DNA, so no DNA is shown, and the CDR3 is as TCRdb lists it. V is TRBV19 and J is TRBJ1-1. CDR1 is LNHDA, CDR2 SQIVND, per germline (reference sequence). Ends included, the CDR3 has 11 residues. CDR3 sequence: CASMVGVGTFF.

CDR3 region: CASSPGQQTLSGNTIYF. In DNA, the CDR3 is TGTGCCAGCAGTCCGGGACAGCAAACTCTCTCTGGAAACACCATATATTTT. The rearrangement links TRBV6-6 to TRBJ1-3; the match to TRBD1 covers 7 bases. The CDR3 runs 17 residues. Germline trimming cut 5 bases from V and 0 bases from J; bases unmatched to any gene: 10. The germline gives CDR1 MNHNY, CDR2 SVGAGI (reference sequence).

The rearrangement uses TRBV29-1 and TRBJ2-1, with D perhaps matching TRBD2 (6 bases). This CDR3 is 13 amino acids long. Deletions cut 3 bases from V and 6 bases from J, with 12 bases between. CDR1 is SQVTM, CDR2 ANQGSEA, per germline. CDR3 bases: TGCAGCGTTGACGATCGGACTATCAATGAGCAGTTCTTC. This gives the protein CSVDDRTINEQFF.

The rearrangement links TRBV2 to TRBJ1-2; D is unresolved. V was clipped by 6 bases and J by 0 bases, with 14 bases between them. Germline V gives CDR1 SNHLY, CDR2 FYNNEI. CDR3 length equals 15 residues. CDR3 residues: CASSPRLLSNYGYTF. CDR3 nucleotide sequence: TGTGCCAGCAGCCCCAGGCTGCTGTCTAACTATGGCTACACCTTC.

The chain couples TRBV27 to TRBJ1-1; D ambiguous. CDR3 length: 15 residues. The germline CDR1 and CDR2 sequences are MNHEY and SMNVEV (reference sequence). The V end was cut by 0 bases, the J end by 4 bases, with 12 bases between. CDR3 loop: CASSLSSGVSTEAFF. The CDR3 DNA reads TGTGCCAGCAGTTTATCCTCCGGAGTGAGCACTGAAGCTTTCTTT.

The CDR3 protein is CASSVGQGPREQFF. The CDR3 nucleotides read TGTGCCAGCAGCGTCGGACAGGGGCCTAGGGAGCAGTTCTTC. The V gene is TRBV9, the J gene TRBJ2-1; 9 nucleotides agree with TRBD1. The J segment lost 10 bases and the V segment lost 2 bases, leaving 7 bases of the junction unmatched. The length of the CDR3 is 14 residues. CDR1 is SGDLS, CDR2 YYNGEE, per germline.

The chain is built from TRBV6-5 and TRBJ2-1; D is perhaps TRBD2 (6 bases). V dropped 9 bases and J dropped 1 base, with 13 bases sitting between them. The CDR3 consists of 14 residues. The V gene's germline CDR1 is MNHEY and CDR2 SVGAGI. The CDR3, as DNA: TGTGCCAGTCGGACTACGGGGTCCTACAATGAGCAGTTCTTC. Amino acids: CASRTTGSYNEQFF.